These 10 T cell receptor beta chains share one sample of origin, sequenced in a study of T cells after somatic rescue of genetic block. The repertoire was sequenced with immunoSEQ multiplex PCR; TCRdb's copy has only in-frame clones and lacks some. The top ten clones hold just under 20% of a sample with approximately 12,000 clones, roughly 73% of them seen once. Sequenced sample: peripheral blood mononuclear cells (PBMCs). The receptor source for this set is a boy aged 5-17 years.

The CDR3 nucleotides are TGTGCCAGCAGCAAGACAGGGGGCAATCAGCCCCAGCATTTT. Amino acids: CASSKTGGNQPQHF. The rearrangement links TRBV21-1 to TRBJ1-5; the table assigns TRBD1, which was not confirmed against the DNA. TRBV21-1 is a pseudogene. The CDR3 length is 14 residues.

This clone was seen more than once but under ten times. V is TRBV30 and J is TRBJ2-7; TRBD2 aligns across 8 bases. This CDR3 comprises 14 residues. V lost 2 bases, J lost 1 base, and 4 bases stayed unmatched. Germline V gene sequence: CDR1 GTSNPN, CDR2 SVGIG (reference sequence). The CDR3 nucleotides read TGTGCCTGGAGTCCGGGACTAGAGTCCTACGAGCAGTACTTC. This translates into CAWSPGLESYEQYF.

This clone showed up just once. This chain joins TRBV18 and TRBJ2-7; D is perhaps TRBD1 or TRBD2 (5 bases each). Germline CDR1 is KGHSH and CDR2 is LQKENI. This CDR3 is built from 15 residues. Trimming cost V 0 bases and J 2 bases, with 11 bases left between them. CDR3 region: CASSPPRDGPYEQYF. Written as DNA, the CDR3 is TGTGCCAGCTCACCACCCCGGGACGGTCCCTACGAGCAGTACTTC.

The genes are TRBV4-2 and TRBJ1-1; D unresolved. The CDR3 runs 14 residues. V was clipped by 0 bases and J by 3 bases, with 8 bases between them. Germline V gene lookup returns CDR1 LGHNA and CDR2 YNFKEQ. The CDR3 DNA reads TGTGCCAGCAGCCAAGACGGACCTTACACTGAAGCTTTCTTT. It yields the protein CASSQDGPYTEAFF.

The chain links TRBV19 to TRBJ2-3; maybe TRBD1 (5 bases). The CDR3 consists of 14 residues. Germline V gene lookup returns CDR1 LNHDA and CDR2 SQIVND (reference sequence). V gave up 4 bases and J gave up 0 bases, with 8 bases separating them. This CDR3 is CASSTQASTDTQYF. CDR3 DNA: TGTGCCAGTAGTACACAGGCAAGCACAGATACGCAGTATTTT.

This clone was seen once. CDR3 coding DNA: TGTGCCAGCAGTCCATGGGGCAGGGACCAAGAGACCCAGTACTTC. Translated, it gives CASSPWGRDQETQYF. The gene calls are TRBV6-6 and TRBJ2-5, with a tentative D call TRBD1 (5 bases). Germline V gene sequence: CDR1 MNHNY, CDR2 SVGAGI (reference sequence). The CDR3 has 15 residues. V lost 5 bases and J lost 0, with 13 bases in between.

This clone has a handful of counts. The V and J genes are TRBV18 and TRBJ2-7; D is perhaps TRBD2 (5 bases). Germline CDR1 KGHSH, CDR2 LQKENI. The CDR3 runs 13 residues. Trimming shortened V by 5 bases and J by 2 bases, and 10 bases separated the two germline ends. CDR3 bases: TGTGCCAGCTCATCGACTACTCCCTACGAGCAGTACTTC. Amino acids: CASSSTTPYEQYF.

CDR3 sequence: CASSDPSPNIQYF. CDR3 nucleotides: TGTGCCAGCAGCGACCCTTCGCCAAACATTCAGTACTTC. This rearrangement joins TRBV28 to TRBJ2-4, with D unclear. Germline CDR1 is MDHEN and CDR2 is SYDVKM. There are 13 residues in the CDR3. Trimming left V 6 bases short and J 6 bases short, with 12 bases between.

The chain links TRBV27 to TRBJ2-5; the match to TRBD1 covers 10 bases. This CDR3 region has 15 residues. Germline V gene data show CDR1 as MNHEY and CDR2 as SMNVEV (reference sequence). Trimming took 6 bases from V and 1 from J; bases not matched to a gene: 5. The CDR3 protein is CASSTDRGTQETQYF. In nucleotides, the CDR3 is TGTGCCAGCAGCACGGACAGGGGGACCCAAGAGACCCAGTACTTC.

V gene TRBV5-1 combines with J gene TRBJ2-7, with 8 bases aligning to TRBD1. Germline CDR1 and CDR2: SGHRS and YFSETQ. The junction had 5 bases not matched to a gene; V was cut back by 4 bases and J by 2 bases. The CDR3 runs 14 residues. The CDR3 reads CASSRTGPPYEQYF. CDR3 in DNA: TGCGCCAGCAGCCGGACAGGGCCCCCCTACGAGCAGTACTTC.